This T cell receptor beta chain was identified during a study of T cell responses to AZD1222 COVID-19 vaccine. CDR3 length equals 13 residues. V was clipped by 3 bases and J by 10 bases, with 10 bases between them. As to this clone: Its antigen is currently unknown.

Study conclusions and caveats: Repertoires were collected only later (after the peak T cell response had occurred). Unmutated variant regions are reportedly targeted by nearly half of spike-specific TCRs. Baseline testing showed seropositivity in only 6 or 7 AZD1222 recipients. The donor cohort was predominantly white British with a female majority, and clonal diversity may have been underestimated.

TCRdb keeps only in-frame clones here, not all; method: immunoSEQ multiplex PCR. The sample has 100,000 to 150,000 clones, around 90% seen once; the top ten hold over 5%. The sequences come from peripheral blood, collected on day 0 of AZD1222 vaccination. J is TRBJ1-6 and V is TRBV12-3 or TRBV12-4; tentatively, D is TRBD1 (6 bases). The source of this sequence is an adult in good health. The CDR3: CASSFNRDSPLHF. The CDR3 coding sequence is TGTGCCAGCAGTTTTAACAGGGACTCACCCCTCCACTTT.